This T cell receptor beta chain stems from a study of CXCR3-negative and CXCR3-positive naive CD8 T cells. This CDR3 comprises 15 residues. Germline V gene lookup returns CDR1 DFQATT and CDR2 SNEGSKA (reference sequence). With UMI labels, 5' RACE was used to prepare the TRB cDNA libraries. TCRdb derives one entry per CDR3 protein from the 5' RACE reads, leaving out DNA. Its table lists approximately 90,000 distinct CDR3 sequences. Study conclusions and caveats: For CXCR3-positive naive cells, TRB CDR3s were more hydrophobic than those of CXCR3-negative naive cells.

A remark on this clonotype: Its antigen remains unknown.

The chain carries TRBV20-1 and TRBJ2-5; TCRdb's D call of TRBD2 is untestable without DNA. The TCR sequence derives from a human donor in good health. Some clones in this sample may be carry-over from other donors' samples. The source material was naive CXCR3+ CD8+ T cells from blood. Subset given: CD45RO-CCR7+CD27+CD95- naive CD8+ T cells expressing CXCR3 (TNR3+). The CDR3 protein is CSATPTSGYQETQYF.